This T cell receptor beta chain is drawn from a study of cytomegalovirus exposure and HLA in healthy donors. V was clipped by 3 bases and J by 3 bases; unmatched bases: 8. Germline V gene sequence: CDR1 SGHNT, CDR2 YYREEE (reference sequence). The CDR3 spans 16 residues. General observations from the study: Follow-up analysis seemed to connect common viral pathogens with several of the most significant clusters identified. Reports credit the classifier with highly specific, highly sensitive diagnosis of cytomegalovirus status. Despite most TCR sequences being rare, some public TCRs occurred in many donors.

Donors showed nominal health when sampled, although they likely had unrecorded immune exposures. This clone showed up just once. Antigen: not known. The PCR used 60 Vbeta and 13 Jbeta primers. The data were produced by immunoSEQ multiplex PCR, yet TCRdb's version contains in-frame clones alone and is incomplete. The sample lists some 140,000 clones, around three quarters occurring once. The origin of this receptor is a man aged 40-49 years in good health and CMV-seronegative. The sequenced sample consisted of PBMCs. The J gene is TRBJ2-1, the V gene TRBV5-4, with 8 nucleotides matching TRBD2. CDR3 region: CASSWGRTSNYNEQFF. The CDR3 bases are TGTGCCAGCAGCTGGGGTAGGACTAGCAACTACAATGAGCAGTTCTTC.